This T cell receptor beta chain originates from a study of cytomegalovirus exposure and HLA in healthy donors. Across the whole study: The 120 or so validation repertoires were reported in a later analysis to have been generated on the same platform as the roughly 720 first-cohort repertoires.

As to this clone: Its antigen remains unknown.

Study-wide points: Rarity held for most TCR sequences, but there were some public TCRs that occurred in many donors. It was confirmed in vitro that three of the CMV-associated chains were specific for CMV antigens. Altogether, some 170 TCR beta chains were recorded as cytomegalovirus-associated.

V lost 0 bases, J lost 1 base, and 10 bases lay in between. Germline V gene sequence: CDR1 SGHRS, CDR2 YFSETQ. The CDR3 length is 16 residues. Libraries were prepared by immunoSEQ multiplex PCR; TCRdb keeps only in-frame clonotypes and omits some of them. The data contain under 150,000 clones, roughly 86% of them seen just once; the ten biggest clones take up under 9%. The chain joins TRBV5-1 to TRBJ2-2, with D tentatively TRBD1 (6 bases). The sequence derives from a man aged 18 to 30 in good health and CMV-seropositive. Sequenced: PBMCs. The CDR3 loop reads CASSLAGTLNTGELFF. The CDR3 nucleotides are TGCGCCAGCAGCTTGGCTGGGACACTGAACACCGGGGAGCTGTTTTTT. Full variable domain (outside the CDR3, taken from reference TRBV5-1 and TRBJ2-2): KAGVTQTPRYLIKTRGQQVTLSCSPISGHRSVSWYQQTPGQGLQFLFEYFSETQRNKGNFPGRFSGRQFSNSRSEMNVSTLELGDSALYLCASSLAGTLNTGELFFGEGSRLTVL.